This entry lists 18 T cell receptor beta chains sequenced from one sample in a study of blood T cell repertoires in COVID-19. Generated by immunoSEQ multiplex PCR, the TCRdb table keeps only in-frame clones and is missing some. Counted here are 110,000 to 150,000 clones, 84% occurring once; the ten biggest clones make up roughly a tenth. The sequencing sample was made of peripheral blood. The source is a man in his 60s with active or convalescent COVID-19.

The gene calls are TRBV27 and TRBJ1-4, with D uncertain. CDR3 length: 15 amino acids. Trimming took 3 bases from V and 4 from J, leaving 12 bases between them. Germline values: CDR1 MNHEY, CDR2 SMNVEV (reference sequence). DNA for the CDR3: TGTGCCAGCAGTTTGGGAGGACTGGTTAATGAAAAACTGTTTTTT. This codes for CASSLGGLVNEKLFF.

V and J are TRBV11-2 and TRBJ1-1, with 7 bases identical to TRBD1. The CDR3 has 15 amino acids. V lost 6 bases to trimming and J lost 3 bases; unmatched junction nucleotides: 10. Looked up from germline, CDR1 is SGHAT and CDR2 is FQNNGV. The CDR3 DNA reads TGTGCCAGCAGAAAATACAGGGGAGGTTACACTGAAGCTTTCTTT. This gives the protein CASRKYRGGYTEAFF. The variable domain in full, with the rest retrieved from reference TRBV11-2 and TRBJ1-1, is EAGVAQSPRYKIIEKRQSVAFWCNPISGHATLYWYQQILGQGPKLLIQFQNNGVVDDSQLPKDRFSAERLKGVDSTLKIQPAKLEDSAVYLCASRKYRGGYTEAFFGQGTRLTVV.

The chain has TRBV3-1 (or the pseudogene TRBV3-2) and TRBJ1-2, with D maybe TRBD1 (6 bases). V was cut by 1 base and J by 0 bases, with 12 bases left in between. CDR3 length: 16 residues. The germline V gene encodes CDR1 LGHDT and CDR2 YNNKEL (reference sequence). The chain's CDR3 is CASSQAGTMTNYGYTF. The CDR3 coding sequence is TGTGCCAGCAGCCAAGCCGGGACAATGACTAACTATGGCTACACCTTC.

This chain's CDR3 is CASSQDLRQRQPSNYGYTF. CDR3 bases: TGCGCCAGCAGCCAAGATCTGAGACAGCGACAGCCTTCTAACTATGGCTACACCTTC. The J gene is TRBJ1-2, the V gene TRBV4-3; D possibly corresponds to TRBD1 (5 bases). This CDR3 has 19 residues. Germline V CDR1 and CDR2: LGHNA, YSLEER. Trimming removed 0 bases at V and 0 bases at J, with 20 bases between.

Points on this clone: Other DNA sequences in the sample encode the same CDR3. The chain couples TRBV7-2 to TRBJ1-2, with 8 bases matching TRBD1. Per the germline V gene, CDR1 is SGHTA and CDR2 is FQGNSA. V shed 0 bases, J shed 8 bases, and the junction held 5 bases outside the gene matches. The CDR3 length is 14 residues. CDR3 DNA sequence: TGTGCCAGCAGCTTAGCGCGACAGGGGAGAGGCTACACCTTC. It specifies CASSLARQGRGYTF.

The rearrangement joins TRBV7-2 to TRBJ2-7; D ambiguous. Trimming shortened V by 2 bases and J by 0 bases, and 8 bases separated the two germline ends. Germline assignment: CDR1 SGHTA and CDR2 FQGNSA. This CDR3 contains 14 residues. For the CDR3, the DNA is TGTGCCAGCAGCTTACAGGTTAACTCCTACGAGCAGTACTTC. This codes for CASSLQVNSYEQYF.

J is TRBJ2-5 and V is TRBV29-1; D possibly corresponds to TRBD1 (8 bases). V was trimmed by 1 base and J by 2 bases, leaving 17 bases between them. The CDR3 is 16 amino acids. Germline CDR1 is SQVTM and CDR2 is ANQGSEA. This CDR3 is CSVEVWTGRDQETQYF. CDR3 DNA sequence: TGCAGCGTTGAAGTCTGGACAGGGAGGGATCAAGAGACCCAGTACTTC.

The rearrangement joins TRBV6-2 or TRBV6-3 to TRBJ2-7; 11 nucleotides align to TRBD1. J was trimmed by 1 base and V by 5 bases; bases with no gene match: 4. The CDR3 is 15 residues long. Per germline, CDR1 MNHEY and CDR2 SVGEGT. The CDR3: CASSGWDRGSYEQYV. As DNA, the CDR3 is TGTGCCAGCAGTGGATGGGACAGGGGGTCCTACGAGCAGTACGTC.

The chain couples TRBV15 to TRBJ2-1; 7 bases align to TRBD1. The germline V gene has CDR1 LNHNV and CDR2 YYDKDF (reference sequence). V lost 5 bases and J lost 3; bases outside the gene matches: 7. This CDR3 contains 15 residues. This chain's CDR3 is CATSRGSGGYNEQFF. CDR3 DNA: TGTGCCACCAGCCGCGGGTCAGGGGGCTACAATGAGCAGTTCTTC.

The J gene is TRBJ2-3, the V gene TRBV24-1; 9 nucleotides align to TRBD2. There are 16 residues in the CDR3. Germline V CDR1 and CDR2: KGHDR, SFDVKD. The junction had 5 bases not matched to a gene; V was cut back by 4 bases and J by 1 base. The CDR3 here is CATSEVSSGGTDTQYF. CDR3 nucleotide sequence: TGTGCCACCAGTGAAGTATCTAGCGGGGGCACAGATACGCAGTATTTT.

The V and J genes are TRBV9 and TRBJ2-7; 12 bases are a match to TRBD2. This CDR3 has 17 amino acids. The V and J ends lost 3 bases and 0 bases, in that order; junction bases with no gene match: 7. Germline V gives CDR1 SGDLS, CDR2 YYNGEE. CDR3 in amino acids: CASSDGLAGPNSYEQYF. Written as DNA, the CDR3 is TGTGCCAGCAGCGACGGACTAGCGGGGCCTAACTCCTACGAGCAGTACTTC.

This rearrangement joins TRBV28 to TRBJ2-7; tentative D call: TRBD2 (7 bases). Germline CDR1 reads MDHEN; CDR2 reads SYDVKM. The CDR3 extends over 17 amino acids. V shed 6 bases and J shed 0 bases, with 21 bases lying between them. Here the CDR3 DNA reads TGTGCCAGCAGCCCGAGGGGGGGGGCGCATTCCTCCTACGAGCAGTACGTC. Translation gives CASSPRGGAHSSYEQYV.

This clone came up a few times. In DNA, the CDR3 is TGTGCCAGCAGTCCAGGGCGTAACTATGGCTACACCTTC. Translation gives CASSPGRNYGYTF. The chain recombines TRBV3-1 (or the pseudogene TRBV3-2) with TRBJ1-2; TRBD1 might be the D (5 bases). The CDR3 totals 13 residues. In germline, CDR1 is LGHDT, CDR2 YNNKEL (reference sequence). Between the trimmed V and J ends, which lost 6 bases and 1 base, there was a span of 9 bases.

This chain uses TRBV11-2 with TRBJ2-7; D is unclear. CDR1 and CDR2 from the germline V gene are SGHAT and FQNNGV. Trimming stripped 1 base from V and 5 bases from J, with 12 bases between. CDR3 length: 14 amino acids. CDR3 sequence reads: CASSLVASRHEQYV. The CDR3 coding sequence is TGTGCCAGCAGCTTAGTGGCTAGTCGCCACGAGCAGTACGTC.

This chain uses TRBV6-5 with TRBJ1-1; 7 positions match TRBD1. Per germline, CDR1 MNHEY and CDR2 SVGAGI. The CDR3 is 14 residues long. Trimming cost V 0 bases and J 2 bases; bases outside gene matches: 0. The CDR3 protein is CASSYSGGNTEAFF. In nucleotides, the CDR3 is TGTGCCAGCAGTTACTCAGGGGGCAACACTGAAGCTTTCTTT.

The gene calls are TRBV6-2 or TRBV6-3 and TRBJ2-4; D is possibly TRBD2 (6 bases). Germline CDR1 and CDR2: MNHEY and SVGEGT. The germline V and J ends were trimmed by 2 bases and 0 bases, with 11 bases remaining between them. The CDR3 sequence is 16 residues long. The DNA of the CDR3 is TGTGCCAGCAGTTACGGGCGGGATTCAGCCAAAAACATTCAGTACTTC. This encodes CASSYGRDSAKNIQYF.

This chain joins TRBV7-8 and TRBJ1-6; D remains ambiguous. With 1 base removed from V and 6 bases from J, the gap between germline ends came to 10 bases. CDR3 length: 15 residues. Germline V gene lookup returns CDR1 SGHVS and CDR2 FQNEAQ. CDR3 amino acids: CASSLVAVANSPLHF. CDR3 nucleotides: TGTGCCAGCAGCTTAGTGGCAGTGGCTAATTCACCCCTCCACTTT.

The chain has TRBV25-1 and TRBJ2-5; 10 bases line up with TRBD2. Trimming cost V 2 bases and J 3 bases; bases outside gene matches: 3. Germline assignment: CDR1 MGHDK and CDR2 SYGVNS. This CDR3 has 15 residues. The CDR3 is CASSERTSGKETQYF. DNA for the CDR3: TGTGCCAGCAGTGAACGGACTAGCGGAAAAGAGACCCAGTACTTC.